This TCR beta chain was identified during a study of cytomegalovirus exposure and HLA in healthy donors. Both 60 Vbeta primers and 13 Jbeta primers went into the PCR. Libraries were prepared by immunoSEQ multiplex PCR; TCRdb keeps only in-frame clonotypes and omits some of them. This sample yields 90,000 to 120,000 clones, of which roughly three fifths are seen a single time; 3.8% belongs to the top ten. Sequenced: PBMCs. This receptor was taken from a man younger than 45 in good health and CMV-seropositive.

Here the CDR3 reads CASSLGRQGRRDEKLFF. In DNA, the CDR3 is TGCGCCAGCAGCTTGGGGCGACAGGGGCGTCGAGATGAAAAACTGTTTTTT. This sequence joins TRBV5-1 and TRBJ1-4; 8 bases match TRBD1. Germline V gene lookup returns CDR1 SGHRS and CDR2 YFSETQ. This CDR3 spans 17 amino acids. V trimming: 0 bases; J trimming: 6 bases; junction bases outside the gene matches: 10.